One sample yielded the 9 T cell receptor beta chains listed below, sequenced in a study of neoadjuvant anti-PD-1 for oral cavity cancer. The method was immunoSEQ multiplex PCR; TCRdb's version includes in-frame clones alone and lacks a portion of them. The sample carries about 81,000 clones, 84% recorded once. The specimen comprised PBMCs, sampled before nivolumab (anti-PD-1) treatment. The origin of the receptors is a person aged 40 to 85 with oral cavity squamous cell carcinoma.

The chain links TRBV30 to TRBJ2-3; D not resolved. The CDR3 totals 12 residues. V lost 4 bases to trimming and J lost 5 bases, with 10 bases between them. Germline values: CDR1 GTSNPN, CDR2 SVGIG (reference sequence). The CDR3 DNA reads TGTGCCTGGACCCTAGTGAGAGATACGCAGTATTTT. Translation gives CAWTLVRDTQYF.

The V gene is TRBV7-8, the J gene TRBJ1-3; D not resolved. There are 14 residues in the CDR3. The V end was cut by 3 bases, the J end by 0 bases, with 6 bases between. Germline V gene lookup returns CDR1 SGHVS and CDR2 FQNEAQ. CDR3 in amino acids: CASSFGSSGNTIYF. DNA for the CDR3: TGTGCCAGCAGCTTCGGCTCCTCTGGAAACACCATATATTTT.

CDR3 in amino acids: CATSRDRGGVADTQYF. The CDR3 DNA sequence: TGTGCCACCAGCAGAGATCGTGGAGGGGTGGCAGATACGCAGTATTTT. The chain couples TRBV15 to TRBJ2-3, with D perhaps matching TRBD2 (6 bases). CDR3 length: 16 amino acids. V lost 0 bases, J lost 4 bases, and 14 bases lay in between. Germline V gene lookup returns CDR1 LNHNV and CDR2 YYDKDF (reference sequence).

The CDR3 loop reads CASSFQEASYEQYF. CDR3 DNA: TGTGCCAGCAGCTTTCAAGAGGCCTCCTACGAGCAGTACTTC. The chain uses TRBV7-9 and TRBJ2-7; no clear D gene. The germline V and J ends were trimmed by 3 bases and 0 bases, with 9 bases remaining between them. The CDR3 has 14 residues. Per the germline V gene, CDR1 is SEHNR and CDR2 is FQNEAQ (reference sequence). Variable domain in full (rest from reference TRBV7-9 and TRBJ2-7): DTGVSQNPRHKITKRGQNVTFRCDPISEHNRLYWYRQTLGQGPEFLTYFQNEAQLEKSRLLSDRFSAERPKGSFSTLEIQRTEQGDSAMYLCASSFQEASYEQYFGPGTRLTVT.

This chain uses TRBV4-1 with TRBJ2-7; 11 bases line up with TRBD1. Germline V CDR1 and CDR2: MGHRA, YSYEKL. The J segment lost 2 bases and the V segment lost 5 bases, leaving 2 bases of the junction unmatched. There are 14 residues in the CDR3. The CDR3 DNA sequence: TGCGCCAGCAGCAGGACAGGGGGCCCCTACGAGCAGTACTTC. Translation: CASSRTGGPYEQYF.

This sequence joins TRBV6-5 and TRBJ2-7, with 8 bases identical to TRBD2. V was clipped by 5 bases and J by 4 bases; unmatched bases: 7. There are 14 residues in the CDR3. In germline, CDR1 is MNHEY, CDR2 SVGAGI. The CDR3 protein is CASSRTGGPYEQYF. The DNA for the CDR3 is TGTGCCAGCAGTCGGACGGGAGGGCCGTACGAGCAGTACTTC.

The chain is built from TRBV5-6 and TRBJ1-1; D is undetermined. The CDR3 is made up of 14 amino acids. V lost 4 bases, J lost 0 bases, and 10 bases lay in between. Germline values: CDR1 SGHDT, CDR2 YYEEEE. CDR3 protein: CASSLSPLNTEAFF. CDR3 bases: TGTGCCAGCAGCCTCTCCCCATTGAACACTGAAGCTTTCTTT. Looking up the rest from reference TRBV5-6 and TRBJ1-1 gives the full variable domain: DAGVTQSPTHLIKTRGQQVTLRCSPKSGHDTVSWYQQALGQGPQFIFQYYEEEERQRGNFPDRFSGHQFPNYSSELNVNALLLGDSALYLCASSLSPLNTEAFFGQGTRLTVV.

In this sample, this clone turned up a few times. The rearrangement uses TRBV7-9 and TRBJ2-5, with 7 nucleotides matching TRBD1. This CDR3 spans 15 amino acids. J gave up 2 bases and V 5 bases, and 8 bases lay outside the gene matches. CDR1 SEHNR and CDR2 FQNEAQ come from the germline V gene (reference sequence). CDR3 sequence: CASSPPVGQQETQYF. As DNA, the CDR3 is TGTGCCAGCAGCCCTCCGGTGGGACAGCAAGAGACCCAGTACTTC.

The V and J genes are TRBV9 and TRBJ2-3; TRBD2 agrees at 10 bases. The ends lost 2 bases at V and 2 bases at J; junction bases unmatched: 2. The CDR3 spans 15 residues. Germline CDR1 reads SGDLS; CDR2 reads YYNGEE. As DNA, the CDR3 is TGTGCCAGCAGCGTGCTAGCGGGAGCCACAGATACGCAGTATTTT. Its translation is CASSVLAGATDTQYF.